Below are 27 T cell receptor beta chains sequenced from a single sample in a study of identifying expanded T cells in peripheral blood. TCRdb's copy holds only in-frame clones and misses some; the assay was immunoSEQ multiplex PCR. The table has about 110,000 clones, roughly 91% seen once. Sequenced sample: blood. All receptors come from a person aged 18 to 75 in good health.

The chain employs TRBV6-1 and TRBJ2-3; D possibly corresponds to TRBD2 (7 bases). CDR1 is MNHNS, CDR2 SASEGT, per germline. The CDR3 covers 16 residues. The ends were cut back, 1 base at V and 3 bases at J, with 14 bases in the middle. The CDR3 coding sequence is TGTGCCAGCAGTGAAGAGGTGGGGGGGCAGACAGATACGCAGTATTTT. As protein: CASSEEVGGQTDTQYF.

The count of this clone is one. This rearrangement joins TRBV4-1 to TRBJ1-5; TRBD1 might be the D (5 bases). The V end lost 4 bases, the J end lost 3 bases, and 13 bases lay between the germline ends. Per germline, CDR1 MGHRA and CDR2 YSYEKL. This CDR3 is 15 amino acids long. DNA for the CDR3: TGCGCCAGCAGCCCCCAGTCGGGGGTCAATCAGCCCCAGCATTTT. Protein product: CASSPQSGVNQPQHF.

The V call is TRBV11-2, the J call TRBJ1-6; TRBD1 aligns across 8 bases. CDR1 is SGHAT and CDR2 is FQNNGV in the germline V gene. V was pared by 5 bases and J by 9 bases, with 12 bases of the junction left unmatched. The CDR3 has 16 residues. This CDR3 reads CASSTTRGPLGSPLHF. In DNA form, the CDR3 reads TGTGCCAGCAGCACTACCAGGGGGCCCCTCGGTTCACCCCTCCACTTT.

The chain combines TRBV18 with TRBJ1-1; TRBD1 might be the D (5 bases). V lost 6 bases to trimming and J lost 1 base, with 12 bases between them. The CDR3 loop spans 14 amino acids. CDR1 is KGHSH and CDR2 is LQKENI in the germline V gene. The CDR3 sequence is CASSQGLRNTEAFF. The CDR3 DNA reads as TGTGCCAGCTCCCAGGGACTCCGGAACACTGAAGCTTTCTTT.

The CDR3 reads CAWRRVRYNNRANVLTF. The CDR3, as DNA: TGTGCCTGGCGAAGGGTGCGTTATAACAATCGGGCCAACGTCCTGACTTTC. This chain connects TRBV30 to TRBJ2-6; D gene ambiguous. Germline assignment: CDR1 GTSNPN and CDR2 SVGIG (reference sequence). The CDR3 is made up of 17 amino acids. V was trimmed by 5 bases and J by 5 bases, leaving 22 bases between them. Full variable domain (missing parts from reference TRBV30 and TRBJ2-6): SQTIHQWPATLVQPVGSPLSLECTVEGTSNPNLYWYRQAAGRGLQLLFYSVGIGQISSEVPQNLSASRPQDRQFILSSKKLLLSDSGFYLCAWRRVRYNNRANVLTFGAGSRLTVL.

DNA of the CDR3: TGTGCCAGCATAGGGATCTCTGGAAACACCATATATTTT. Its protein product is CASIGISGNTIYF. The V and J genes are TRBV6-5 and TRBJ1-3; D is ambiguous. This CDR3 region has 13 residues. The V gene's germline CDR1 is MNHEY and CDR2 SVGAGI. Trimming removed 7 bases at V and 0 bases at J, with 7 bases between.

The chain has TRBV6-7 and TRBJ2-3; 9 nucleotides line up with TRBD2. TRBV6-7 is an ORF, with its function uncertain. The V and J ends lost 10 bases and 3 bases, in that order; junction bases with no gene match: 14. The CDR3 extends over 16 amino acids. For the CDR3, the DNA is TGTGCCACCGCGCGGGGGGGGAGACGGCGGACAGATACGCAGTATTTT. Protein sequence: CATARGGRRRTDTQYF.

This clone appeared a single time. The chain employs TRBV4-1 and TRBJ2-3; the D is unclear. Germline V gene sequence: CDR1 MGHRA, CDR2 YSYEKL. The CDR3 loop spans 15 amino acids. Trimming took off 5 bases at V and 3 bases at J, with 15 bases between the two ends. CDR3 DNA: TGCGCCAGCAGCGACCAAGATAGGGCGACAGATACGCAGTATTTT. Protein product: CASSDQDRATDTQYF.

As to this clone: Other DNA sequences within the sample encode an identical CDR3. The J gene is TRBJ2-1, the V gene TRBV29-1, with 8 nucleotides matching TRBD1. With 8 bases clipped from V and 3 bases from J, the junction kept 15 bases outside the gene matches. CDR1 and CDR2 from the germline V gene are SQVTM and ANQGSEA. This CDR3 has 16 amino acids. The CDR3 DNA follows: TGCAGCCTCTGGGACCGGACAGGGTCCGGCTACAATGAGCAGTTCTTC. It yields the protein CSLWDRTGSGYNEQFF.

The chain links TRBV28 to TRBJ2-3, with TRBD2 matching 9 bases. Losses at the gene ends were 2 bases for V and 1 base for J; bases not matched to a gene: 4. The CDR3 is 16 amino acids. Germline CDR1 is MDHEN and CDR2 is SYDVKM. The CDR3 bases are TGTGCCAGCAGTTTAGGGCAGCGGGGGGGCACAGATACGCAGTATTTT. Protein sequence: CASSLGQRGGTDTQYF.

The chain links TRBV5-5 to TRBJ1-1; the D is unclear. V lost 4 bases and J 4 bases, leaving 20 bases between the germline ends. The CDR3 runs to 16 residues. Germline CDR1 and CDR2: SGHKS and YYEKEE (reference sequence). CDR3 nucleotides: TGTGCCAGCAGCATTGGTGTCGTGAATTTGGTCACTGAAGCTTTCTTT. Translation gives CASSIGVVNLVTEAFF.

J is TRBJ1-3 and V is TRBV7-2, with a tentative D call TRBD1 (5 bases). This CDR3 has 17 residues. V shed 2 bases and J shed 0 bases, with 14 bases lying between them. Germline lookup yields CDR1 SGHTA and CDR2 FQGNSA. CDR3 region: CASSLRLDTSSGNTIYF. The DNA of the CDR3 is TGTGCCAGCAGCTTAAGGTTGGACACGAGCTCTGGAAACACCATATATTTT.

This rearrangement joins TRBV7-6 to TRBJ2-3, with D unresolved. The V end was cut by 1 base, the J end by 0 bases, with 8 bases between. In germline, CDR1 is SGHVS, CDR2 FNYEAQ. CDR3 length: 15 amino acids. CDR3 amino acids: CASSLGVASTDTQYF. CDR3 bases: TGTGCCAGCAGCTTAGGGGTAGCCAGCACAGATACGCAGTATTTT.

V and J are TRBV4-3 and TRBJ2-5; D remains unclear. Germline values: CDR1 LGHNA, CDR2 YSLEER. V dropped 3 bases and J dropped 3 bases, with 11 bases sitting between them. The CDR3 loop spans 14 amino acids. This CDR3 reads CASSQGLREETQYF. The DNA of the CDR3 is TGCGCCAGCAGCCAGGGCCTCCGGGAAGAGACCCAGTACTTC.

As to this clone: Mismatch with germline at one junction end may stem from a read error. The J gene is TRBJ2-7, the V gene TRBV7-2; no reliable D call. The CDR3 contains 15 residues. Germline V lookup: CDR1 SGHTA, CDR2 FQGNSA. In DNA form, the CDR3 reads TGCGCCAGCAGCCAAGATTTAGGTAGCTCCTACGAGCAGTACTTC. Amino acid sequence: CASSQDLGSSYEQYF. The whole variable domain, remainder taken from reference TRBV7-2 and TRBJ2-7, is GAGVSQSPSNKVTEKGKDVELRCDPISGHTALYWYRQSLGQGLEFLIYFQGNSAPDKSGLPSDRFSAERTGGSVSTLTIQRTQQEDSAVYLCASSQDLGSSYEQYFGPGTRLTVT.

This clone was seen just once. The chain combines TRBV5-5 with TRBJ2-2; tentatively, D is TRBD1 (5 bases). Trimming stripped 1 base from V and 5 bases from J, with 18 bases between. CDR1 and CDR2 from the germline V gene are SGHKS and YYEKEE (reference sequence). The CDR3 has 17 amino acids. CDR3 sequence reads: CASSLSIRAVETGELFF. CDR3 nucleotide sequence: TGTGCCAGCAGCTTGTCAATCAGGGCTGTAGAAACCGGGGAGCTGTTTTTT.

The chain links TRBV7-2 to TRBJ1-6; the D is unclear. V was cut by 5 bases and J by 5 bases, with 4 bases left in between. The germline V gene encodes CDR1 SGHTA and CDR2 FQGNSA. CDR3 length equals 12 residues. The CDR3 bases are TGTGCCAGCAGCGCGAATAATTCACCCCTCCACTTT. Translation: CASSANNSPLHF.

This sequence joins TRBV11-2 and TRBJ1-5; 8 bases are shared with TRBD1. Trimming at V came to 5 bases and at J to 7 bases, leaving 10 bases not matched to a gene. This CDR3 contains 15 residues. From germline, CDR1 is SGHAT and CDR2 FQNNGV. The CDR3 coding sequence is TGTGCCAGCAGCCTATCCGGGACAGGAAGACAGCCCCAGCATTTT. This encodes CASSLSGTGRQPQHF.

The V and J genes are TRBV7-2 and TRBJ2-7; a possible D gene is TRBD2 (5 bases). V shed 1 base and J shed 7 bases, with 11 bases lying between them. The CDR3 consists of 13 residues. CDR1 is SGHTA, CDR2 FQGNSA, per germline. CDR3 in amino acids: CASSLEAEKEQYF. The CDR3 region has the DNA TGTGCCAGCAGCTTAGAAGCGGAAAAGGAGCAGTACTTC.

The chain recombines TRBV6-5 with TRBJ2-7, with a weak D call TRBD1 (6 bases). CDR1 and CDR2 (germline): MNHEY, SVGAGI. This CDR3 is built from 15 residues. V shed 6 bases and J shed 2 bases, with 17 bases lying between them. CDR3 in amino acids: CASSRAGGPTYEQYF. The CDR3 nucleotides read TGTGCCAGCAGCCGGGCTGGGGGCCCCACCTACGAGCAGTACTTC.

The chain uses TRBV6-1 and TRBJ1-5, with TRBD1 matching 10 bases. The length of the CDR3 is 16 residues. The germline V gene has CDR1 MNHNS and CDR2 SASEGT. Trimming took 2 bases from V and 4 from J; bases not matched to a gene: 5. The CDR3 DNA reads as TGTGCCAGCAGTGAACGGGACAGGGGCCTTAATCAGCCCCAGCATTTT. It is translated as CASSERDRGLNQPQHF.

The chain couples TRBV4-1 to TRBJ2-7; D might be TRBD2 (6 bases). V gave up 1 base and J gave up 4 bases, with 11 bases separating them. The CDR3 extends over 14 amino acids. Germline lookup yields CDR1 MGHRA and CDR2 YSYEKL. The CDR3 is CASSQGLEQYEQYF. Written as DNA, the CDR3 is TGCGCCAGCAGCCAAGGACTAGAGCAATACGAGCAGTACTTC.

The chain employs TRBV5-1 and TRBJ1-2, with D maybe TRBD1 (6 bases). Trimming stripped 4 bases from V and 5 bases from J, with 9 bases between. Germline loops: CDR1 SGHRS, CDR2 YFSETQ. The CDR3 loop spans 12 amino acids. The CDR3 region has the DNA TGCGCCAGCAGCGACCAGGGGTATGGCTACACCTTC. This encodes CASSDQGYGYTF.

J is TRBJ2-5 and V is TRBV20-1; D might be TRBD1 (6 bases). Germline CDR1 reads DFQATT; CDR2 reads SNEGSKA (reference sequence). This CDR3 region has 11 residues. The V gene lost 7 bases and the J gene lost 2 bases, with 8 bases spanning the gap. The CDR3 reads CSGGGQETQYF. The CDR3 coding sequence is TGCAGTGGAGGGGGACAAGAGACCCAGTACTTC.

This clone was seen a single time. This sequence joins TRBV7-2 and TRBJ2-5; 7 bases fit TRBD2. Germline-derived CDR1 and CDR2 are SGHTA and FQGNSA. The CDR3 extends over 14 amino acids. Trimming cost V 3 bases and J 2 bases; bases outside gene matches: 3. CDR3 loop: CASSFQRGQETQYF. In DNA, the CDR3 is TGTGCCAGCAGCTTTCAGCGGGGACAAGAGACCCAGTACTTC. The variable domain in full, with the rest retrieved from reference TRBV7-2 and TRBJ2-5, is GAGVSQSPSNKVTEKGKDVELRCDPISGHTALYWYRQSLGQGLEFLIYFQGNSAPDKSGLPSDRFSAERTGGSVSTLTIQRTQQEDSAVYLCASSFQRGQETQYFGPGTRLLVL.

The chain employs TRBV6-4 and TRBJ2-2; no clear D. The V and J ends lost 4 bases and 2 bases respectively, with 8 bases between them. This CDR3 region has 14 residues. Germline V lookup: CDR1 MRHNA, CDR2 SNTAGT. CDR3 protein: CASSVGHNTGELFF. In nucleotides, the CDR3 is TGTGCCAGCAGTGTCGGCCATAACACCGGGGAGCTGTTTTTT.

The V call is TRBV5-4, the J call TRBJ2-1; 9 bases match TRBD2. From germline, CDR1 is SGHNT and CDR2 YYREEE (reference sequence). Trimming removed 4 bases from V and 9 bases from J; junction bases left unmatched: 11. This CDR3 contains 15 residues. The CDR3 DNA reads TGTGCCAGCAGCCCCAATAGCGGGGGTCGGGGTGAGCAGTTCTTC. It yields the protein CASSPNSGGRGEQFF.